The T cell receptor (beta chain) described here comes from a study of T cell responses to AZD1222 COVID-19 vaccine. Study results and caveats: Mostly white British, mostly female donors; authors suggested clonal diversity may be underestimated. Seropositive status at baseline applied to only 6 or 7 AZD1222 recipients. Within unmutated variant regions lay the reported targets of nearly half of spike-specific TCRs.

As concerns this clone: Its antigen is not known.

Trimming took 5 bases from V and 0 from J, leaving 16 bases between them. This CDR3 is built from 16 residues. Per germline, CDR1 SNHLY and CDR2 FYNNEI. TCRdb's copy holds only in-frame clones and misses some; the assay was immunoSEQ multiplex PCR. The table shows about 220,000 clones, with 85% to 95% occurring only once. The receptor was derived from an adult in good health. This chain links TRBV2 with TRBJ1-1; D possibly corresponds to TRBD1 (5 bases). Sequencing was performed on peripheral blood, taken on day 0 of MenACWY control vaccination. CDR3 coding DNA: TGTGCCAGCAGTACCGGACAAATCCTAGTGAACACTGAAGCTTTCTTT. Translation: CASSTGQILVNTEAFF.